This T cell receptor (beta chain) was obtained from a study of neoadjuvant anti-PD-1 for oral cavity cancer. The table came from immunoSEQ multiplex PCR; TCRdb's copy has only in-frame clones and leaves some out. The table has tens of thousands of clones, approximately 80% seen once. Trimming at V came to 1 base and at J to 5 bases, leaving 6 bases not matched to a gene. The CDR3 spans 14 residues. The V gene's germline CDR1 is SGHRS and CDR2 YFSETQ. The TCR sequence derives from a person between 40 and 80 years old with oral cavity squamous cell carcinoma. The material sequenced was PBMCs, taken before nivolumab (anti-PD-1) treatment. The chain couples TRBV5-1 to TRBJ2-7; 7 bases fit TRBD2. Here the CDR3 DNA reads TGCGCCAGCAGCTTGCGCGGGAGAGGAGACGAGCAGTACTTC. It codes for CASSLRGRGDEQYF.